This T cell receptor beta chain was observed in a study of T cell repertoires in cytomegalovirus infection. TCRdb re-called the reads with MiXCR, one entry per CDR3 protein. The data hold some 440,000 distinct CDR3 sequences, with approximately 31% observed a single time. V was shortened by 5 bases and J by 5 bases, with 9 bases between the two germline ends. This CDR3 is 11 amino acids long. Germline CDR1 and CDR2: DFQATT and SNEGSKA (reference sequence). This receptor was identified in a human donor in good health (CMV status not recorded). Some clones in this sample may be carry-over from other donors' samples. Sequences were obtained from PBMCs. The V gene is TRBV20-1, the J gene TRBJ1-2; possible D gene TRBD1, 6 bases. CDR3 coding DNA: TGCAGTGCTCGGACAGAATATGGCTACACCTTC. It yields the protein CSARTEYGYTF.